This TCR beta chain was documented in a study of CD8+CD57+ T cells in acquired aplastic anemia. The CDR3 extends over 13 amino acids. Germline V lookup: CDR1 SGHDT, CDR2 YYEEEE. Whole-study results and caveats: Simpson's diversity of CD8+ cells was not significantly different in patients compared with controls.

Remarks on this clonotype: The antigen is not known. One end of the junction varies from germline; a read error may be responsible.

TCR beta VDJ and CDR3 were profiled, and genomic DNA was the template. TCRdb ran MiXCR on the reads and lists one entry per CDR3 protein. This sample yields 150,000 to 200,000 distinct CDR3 sequences, of which 50% to 75% are seen a single time; less than 55% belongs to the top ten. What was sequenced was sorted CD4+, CD8+, or CD8+CD57+ T cells (not recorded which) from PBMCs. The clonotype originates from a human donor in good health. The chain carries TRBV5-6 and TRBJ2-7; D uncertain. Here the CDR3 reads CASGFSISYEQYF. The CDR3 DNA sequence: TGTGCCAGCGGCTTCTCGATATCCTACGAGCAGTACTTC.